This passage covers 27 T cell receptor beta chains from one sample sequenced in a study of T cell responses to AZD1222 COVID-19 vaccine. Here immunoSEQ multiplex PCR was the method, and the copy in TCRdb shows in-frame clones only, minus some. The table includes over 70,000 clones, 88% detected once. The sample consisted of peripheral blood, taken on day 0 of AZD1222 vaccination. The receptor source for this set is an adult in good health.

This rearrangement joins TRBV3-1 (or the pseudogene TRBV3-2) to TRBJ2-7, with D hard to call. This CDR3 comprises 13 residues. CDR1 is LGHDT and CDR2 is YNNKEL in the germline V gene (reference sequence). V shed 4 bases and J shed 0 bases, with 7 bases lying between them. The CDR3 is CASSPYSSYEQYF. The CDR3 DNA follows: TGTGCCAGCAGCCCGTACAGCTCCTACGAGCAGTACTTC.

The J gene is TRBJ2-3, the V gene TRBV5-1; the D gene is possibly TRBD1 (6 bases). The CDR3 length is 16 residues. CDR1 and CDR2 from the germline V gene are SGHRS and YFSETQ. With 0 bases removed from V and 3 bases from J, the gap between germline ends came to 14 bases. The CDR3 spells CASSLVQGALTDTQYF. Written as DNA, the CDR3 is TGCGCCAGCAGCTTGGTACAGGGTGCCCTAACAGATACGCAGTATTTT.

The DNA for the CDR3 is TGCAGCGCTAGACATTCCTACGAGCAGTACTTC. It is translated as CSARHSYEQYF. The chain links TRBV29-1 to TRBJ2-7; D is uncertain. The ends were cut back, 7 bases at V and 1 base at J, with 8 bases in the middle. The CDR3 covers 11 residues. The germline V gene has CDR1 SQVTM and CDR2 ANQGSEA.

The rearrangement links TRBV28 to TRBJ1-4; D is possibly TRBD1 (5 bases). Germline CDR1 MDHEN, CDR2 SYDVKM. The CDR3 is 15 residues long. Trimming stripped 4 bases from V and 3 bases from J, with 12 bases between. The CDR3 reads CASSSGHRSNEKLFF. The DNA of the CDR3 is TGTGCCAGCAGTTCCGGACACCGGTCTAATGAAAAACTGTTTTTT. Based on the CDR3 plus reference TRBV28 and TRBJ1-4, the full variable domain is DVKVTQSSRYLVKRTGEKVFLECVQDMDHENMFWYRQDPGLGLRLIYFSYDVKMKEKGDIPEGYSVSREKKERFSLILESASTNQTSMYLCASSSGHRSNEKLFFGSGTQLSVL.

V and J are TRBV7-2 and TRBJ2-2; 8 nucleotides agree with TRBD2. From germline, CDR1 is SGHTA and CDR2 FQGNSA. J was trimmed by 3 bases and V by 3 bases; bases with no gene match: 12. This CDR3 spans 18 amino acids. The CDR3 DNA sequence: TGTGCCAGCAGCTTGGAGAAGGGGCTAGCGGGTTACACCGGGGAGCTGTTTTTT. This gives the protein CASSLEKGLAGYTGELFF. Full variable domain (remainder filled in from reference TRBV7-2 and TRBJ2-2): GAGVSQSPSNKVTEKGKDVELRCDPISGHTALYWYRQSLGQGLEFLIYFQGNSAPDKSGLPSDRFSAERTGGSVSTLTIQRTQQEDSAVYLCASSLEKGLAGYTGELFFGEGSRLTVL.

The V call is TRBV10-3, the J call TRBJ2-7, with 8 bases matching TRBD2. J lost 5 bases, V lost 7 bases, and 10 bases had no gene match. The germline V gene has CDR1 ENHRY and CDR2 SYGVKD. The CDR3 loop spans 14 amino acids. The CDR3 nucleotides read TGTGCCATCATGAGGACCCGGGAGGGGAACGAGCAGTACTTC. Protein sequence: CAIMRTREGNEQYF.

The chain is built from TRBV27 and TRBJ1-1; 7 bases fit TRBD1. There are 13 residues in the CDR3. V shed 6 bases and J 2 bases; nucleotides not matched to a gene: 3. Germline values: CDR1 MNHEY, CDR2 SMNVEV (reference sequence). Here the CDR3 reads CASSQGGNTEAFF. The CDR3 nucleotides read TGTGCCAGCAGCCAGGGGGGTAACACTGAAGCTTTCTTT.

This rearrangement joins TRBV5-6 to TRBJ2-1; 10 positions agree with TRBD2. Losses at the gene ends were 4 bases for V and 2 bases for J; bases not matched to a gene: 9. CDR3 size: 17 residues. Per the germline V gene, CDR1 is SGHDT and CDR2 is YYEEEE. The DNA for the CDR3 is TGTGCCAGCAGCACAAACACCGGGACTAGCGCCTACAATGAGCAGTTCTTC. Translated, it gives CASSTNTGTSAYNEQFF. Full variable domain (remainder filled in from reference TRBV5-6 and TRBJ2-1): DAGVTQSPTHLIKTRGQQVTLRCSPKSGHDTVSWYQQALGQGPQFIFQYYEEEERQRGNFPDRFSGHQFPNYSSELNVNALLLGDSALYLCASSTNTGTSAYNEQFFGPGTRLTVL.

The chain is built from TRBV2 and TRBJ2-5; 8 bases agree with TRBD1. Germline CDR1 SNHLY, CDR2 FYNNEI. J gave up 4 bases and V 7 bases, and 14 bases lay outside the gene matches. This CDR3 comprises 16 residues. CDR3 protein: CASTQGASNKGETQYF. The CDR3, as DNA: TGTGCCAGCACCCAGGGGGCGAGTAACAAAGGAGAGACCCAGTACTTC.

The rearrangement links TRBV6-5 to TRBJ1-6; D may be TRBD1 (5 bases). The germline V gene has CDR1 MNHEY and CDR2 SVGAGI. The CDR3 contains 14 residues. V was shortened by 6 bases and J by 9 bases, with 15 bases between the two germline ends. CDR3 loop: CASSSGLAGSPLHF. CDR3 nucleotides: TGTGCCAGCAGCTCAGGGTTAGCAGGTTCACCCCTCCACTTT.

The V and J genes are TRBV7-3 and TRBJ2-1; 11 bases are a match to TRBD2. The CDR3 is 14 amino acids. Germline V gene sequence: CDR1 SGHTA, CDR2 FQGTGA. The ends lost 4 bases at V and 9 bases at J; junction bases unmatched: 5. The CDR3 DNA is TGTGCCAGCAGCTCTAGCGGGAGGAGAAGTGAGCAGTTCTTC. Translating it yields CASSSSGRRSEQFF.

CDR3 region: CASSPEGGMNEKLFF. The CDR3 DNA follows: TGTGCCAGCAGTCCAGAGGGAGGGATGAATGAAAAACTGTTTTTT. J is TRBJ1-4 and V is TRBV28; D call uncertain. This CDR3 contains 15 residues. Germline CDR1 MDHEN, CDR2 SYDVKM. The V and J ends lost 5 bases and 5 bases respectively, with 15 bases between them.

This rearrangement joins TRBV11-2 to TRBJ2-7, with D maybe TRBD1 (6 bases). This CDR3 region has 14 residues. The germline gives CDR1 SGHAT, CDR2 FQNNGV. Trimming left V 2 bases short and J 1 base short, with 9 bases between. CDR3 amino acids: CASSLPGQSYEQYF. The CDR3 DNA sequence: TGTGCCAGCAGCTTACCAGGACAGTCCTACGAGCAGTACTTC.

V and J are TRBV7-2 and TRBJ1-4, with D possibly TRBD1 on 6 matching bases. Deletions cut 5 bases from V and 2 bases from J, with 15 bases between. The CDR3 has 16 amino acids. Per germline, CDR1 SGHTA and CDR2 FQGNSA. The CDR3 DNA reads TGTGCCAGCAGCGGTGGATCCACAGGGACTAATGAAAAACTGTTTTTT. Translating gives CASSGGSTGTNEKLFF.

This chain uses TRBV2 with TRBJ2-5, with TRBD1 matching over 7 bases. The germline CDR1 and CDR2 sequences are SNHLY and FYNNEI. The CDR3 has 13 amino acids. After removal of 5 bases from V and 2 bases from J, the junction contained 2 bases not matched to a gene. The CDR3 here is CASSRDRQETQYF. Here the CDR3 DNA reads TGTGCCAGCAGTAGGGACAGACAAGAGACCCAGTACTTC.

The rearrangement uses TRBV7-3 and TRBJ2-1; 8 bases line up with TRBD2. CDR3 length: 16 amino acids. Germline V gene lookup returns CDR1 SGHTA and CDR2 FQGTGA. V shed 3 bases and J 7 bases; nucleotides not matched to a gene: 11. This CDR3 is CASSFFSGSRGNEQFF. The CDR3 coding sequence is TGTGCCAGCAGCTTTTTCAGCGGGAGTCGAGGGAATGAGCAGTTCTTC.

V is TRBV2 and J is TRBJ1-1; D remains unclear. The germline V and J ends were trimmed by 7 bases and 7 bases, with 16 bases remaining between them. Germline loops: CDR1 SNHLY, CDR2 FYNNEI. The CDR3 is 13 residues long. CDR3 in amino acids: CASMREERYEAFF. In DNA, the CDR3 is TGTGCCAGCATGAGGGAGGAACGATATGAAGCTTTCTTT. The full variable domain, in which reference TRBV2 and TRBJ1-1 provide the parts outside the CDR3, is EPEVTQTPSHQVTQMGQEVILRCVPISNHLYFYWYRQILGQKVEFLVSFYNNEISEKSEIFDDQFSVERPDGSNFTLKIRSTKLEDSAMYFCASMREERYEAFFGQGTRLTVV.

The CDR3 region has the DNA TGTGCCAGTAGTATTCCGGGTTTAGGGCCCCAGCATTTT. Protein: CASSIPGLGPQHF. This sequence joins TRBV19 and TRBJ1-5; D gene unclear. Germline lookup yields CDR1 LNHDA and CDR2 SQIVND (reference sequence). The germline V and J ends were trimmed by 3 bases and 9 bases, with 12 bases remaining between them. The CDR3 loop spans 13 amino acids.

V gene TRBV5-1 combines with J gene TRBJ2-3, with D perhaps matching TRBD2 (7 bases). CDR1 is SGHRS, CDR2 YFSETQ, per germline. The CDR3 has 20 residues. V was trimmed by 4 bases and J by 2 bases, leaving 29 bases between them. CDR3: CASSRGRQASSSGLTDTQYF. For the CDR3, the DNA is TGCGCCAGCAGCCGAGGGCGACAGGCAAGCTCTAGCGGACTCACAGATACGCAGTATTTT.

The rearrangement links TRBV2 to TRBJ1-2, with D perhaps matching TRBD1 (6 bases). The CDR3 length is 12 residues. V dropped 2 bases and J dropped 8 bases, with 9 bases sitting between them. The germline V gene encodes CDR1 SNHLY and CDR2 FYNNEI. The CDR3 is CASSERGDGYTF. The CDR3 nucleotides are TGTGCCAGCAGTGAAAGGGGGGACGGCTACACCTTC.

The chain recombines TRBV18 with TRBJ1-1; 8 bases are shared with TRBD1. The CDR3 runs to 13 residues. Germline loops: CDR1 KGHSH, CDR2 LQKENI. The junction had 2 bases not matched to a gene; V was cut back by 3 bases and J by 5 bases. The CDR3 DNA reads TGTGCCAGCTCACCGGACAGGGAAACTGAAGCTTTCTTT. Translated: CASSPDRETEAFF.

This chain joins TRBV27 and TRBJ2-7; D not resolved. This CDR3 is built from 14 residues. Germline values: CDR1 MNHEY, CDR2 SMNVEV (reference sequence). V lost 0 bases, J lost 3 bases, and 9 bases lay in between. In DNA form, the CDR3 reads TGTGCCAGCAGTTTATCGGTCGGAAACTACGAGCAGTACTTC. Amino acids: CASSLSVGNYEQYF.

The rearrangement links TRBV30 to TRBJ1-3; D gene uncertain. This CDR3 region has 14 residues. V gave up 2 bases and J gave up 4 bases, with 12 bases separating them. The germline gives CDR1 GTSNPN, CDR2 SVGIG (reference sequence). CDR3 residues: CAWSTGEGGNTIYF. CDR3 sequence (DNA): TGTGCCTGGAGTACGGGAGAGGGAGGAAACACCATATATTTT.

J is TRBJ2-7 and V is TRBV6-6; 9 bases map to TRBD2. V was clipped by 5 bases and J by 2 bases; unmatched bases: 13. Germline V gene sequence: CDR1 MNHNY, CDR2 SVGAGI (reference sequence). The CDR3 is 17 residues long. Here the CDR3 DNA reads TGTGCCAGCAGTCCCGCGGGGGGGCCCCTCATGCCCTACGAGCAGTACTTC. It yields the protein CASSPAGGPLMPYEQYF.

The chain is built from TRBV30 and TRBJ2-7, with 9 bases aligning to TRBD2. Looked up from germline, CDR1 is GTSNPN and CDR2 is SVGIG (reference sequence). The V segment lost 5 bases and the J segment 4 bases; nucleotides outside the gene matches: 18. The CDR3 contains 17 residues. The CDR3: CAWGRAPAAAGGYEQYF. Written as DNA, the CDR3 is TGTGCCTGGGGCAGGGCCCCAGCTGCGGCGGGAGGGTACGAGCAGTACTTC.

The CDR3 is CASSRGTGGWNQPQHF. In DNA form, the CDR3 reads TGTGCCAGCAGCAGGGGGACAGGGGGCTGGAATCAGCCCCAGCATTTT. The chain combines TRBV21-1 with TRBJ1-5; TRBD1 is the table's D call and was not checked against the DNA. TRBV21-1 is reported as a pseudogene. The CDR3 has 16 amino acids.

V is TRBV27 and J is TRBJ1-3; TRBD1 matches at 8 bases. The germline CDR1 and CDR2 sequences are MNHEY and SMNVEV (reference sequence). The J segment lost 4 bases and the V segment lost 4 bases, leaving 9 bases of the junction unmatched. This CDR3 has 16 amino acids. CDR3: CASSSHLGQAGNTIYF. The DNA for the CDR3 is TGTGCCAGCAGTTCCCATCTGGGACAGGCAGGAAACACCATATATTTT.